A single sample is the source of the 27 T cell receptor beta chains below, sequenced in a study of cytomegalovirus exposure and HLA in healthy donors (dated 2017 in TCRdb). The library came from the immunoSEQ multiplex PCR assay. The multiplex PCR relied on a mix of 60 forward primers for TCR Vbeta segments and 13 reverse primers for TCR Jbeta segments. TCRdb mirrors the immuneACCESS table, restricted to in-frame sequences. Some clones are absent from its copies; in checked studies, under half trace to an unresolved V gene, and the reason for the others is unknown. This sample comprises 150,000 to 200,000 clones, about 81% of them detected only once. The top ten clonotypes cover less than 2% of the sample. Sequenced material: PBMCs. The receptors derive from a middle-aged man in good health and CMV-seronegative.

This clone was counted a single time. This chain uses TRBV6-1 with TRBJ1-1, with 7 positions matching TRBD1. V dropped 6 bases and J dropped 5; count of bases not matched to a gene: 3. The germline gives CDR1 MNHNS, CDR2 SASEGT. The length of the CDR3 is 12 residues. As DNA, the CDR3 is TGTGCCAGCAGAGGGGGCTGGACTGAAGCTTTCTTT. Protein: CASRGGWTEAFF.

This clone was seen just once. CDR3 sequence: CASSLSQGPQTQYF. CDR3 coding DNA: TGTGCCAGCAGCTTGAGTCAGGGTCCACAGACCCAGTACTTC. The chain is built from TRBV7-8 and TRBJ2-5; the D gene is possibly TRBD1 (5 bases). The CDR3 has 14 amino acids. Germline V gene data show CDR1 as SGHVS and CDR2 as FQNEAQ. Trimming took 3 bases from V and 6 from J, leaving 14 bases between them.

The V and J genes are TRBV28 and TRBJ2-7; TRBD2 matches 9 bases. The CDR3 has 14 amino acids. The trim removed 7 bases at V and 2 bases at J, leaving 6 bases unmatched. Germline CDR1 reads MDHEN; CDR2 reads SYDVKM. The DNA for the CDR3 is TGTGCCAGCAAGGGTAGCGGGGGCACCTACGAGCAGTACTTC. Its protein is CASKGSGGTYEQYF.

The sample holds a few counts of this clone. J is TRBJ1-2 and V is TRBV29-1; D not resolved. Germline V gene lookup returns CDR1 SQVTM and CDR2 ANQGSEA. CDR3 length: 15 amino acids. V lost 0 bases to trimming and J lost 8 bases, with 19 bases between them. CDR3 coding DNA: TGCAGCGTTGAAGATCCTCGAAGCCAGGTGTACGGCTACACCTTC. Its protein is CSVEDPRSQVYGYTF.

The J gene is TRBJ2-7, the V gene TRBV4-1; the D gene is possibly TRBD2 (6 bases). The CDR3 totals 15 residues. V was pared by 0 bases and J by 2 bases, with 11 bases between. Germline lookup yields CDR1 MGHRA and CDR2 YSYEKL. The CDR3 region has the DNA TGCGCCAGCAGCCAAGATAGGGCTAGCGCCTACGAGCAGTACTTC. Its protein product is CASSQDRASAYEQYF.

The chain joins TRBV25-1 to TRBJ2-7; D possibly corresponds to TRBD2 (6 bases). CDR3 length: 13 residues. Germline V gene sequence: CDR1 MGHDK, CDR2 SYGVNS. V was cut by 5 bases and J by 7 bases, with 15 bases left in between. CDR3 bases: TGTGCCAGCAGTTTTGCGGGACCTGGTGAGCAGTACTTC. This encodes CASSFAGPGEQYF.

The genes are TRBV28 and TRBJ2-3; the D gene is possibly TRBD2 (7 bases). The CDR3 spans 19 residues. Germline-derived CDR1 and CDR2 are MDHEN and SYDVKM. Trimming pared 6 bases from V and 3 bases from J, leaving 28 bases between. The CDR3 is CASSSLGRWGGALTDTQYF. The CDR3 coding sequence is TGTGCCAGCAGCTCTCTGGGACGTTGGGGGGGGGCCCTAACAGATACGCAGTATTTT.

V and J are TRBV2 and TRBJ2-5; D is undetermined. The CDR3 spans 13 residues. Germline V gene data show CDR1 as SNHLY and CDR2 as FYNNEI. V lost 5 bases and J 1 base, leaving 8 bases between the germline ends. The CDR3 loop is CASSYYIQETQYF. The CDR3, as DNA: TGTGCCAGCAGTTACTACATCCAAGAGACCCAGTACTTC.

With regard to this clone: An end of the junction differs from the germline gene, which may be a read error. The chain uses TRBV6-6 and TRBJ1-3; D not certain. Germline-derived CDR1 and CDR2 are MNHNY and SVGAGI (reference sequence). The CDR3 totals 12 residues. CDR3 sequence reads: CAAGSSGSTIYF. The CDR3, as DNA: TGTGCCGCGGGGAGCTCTGGAAGCACCATATATTTT.

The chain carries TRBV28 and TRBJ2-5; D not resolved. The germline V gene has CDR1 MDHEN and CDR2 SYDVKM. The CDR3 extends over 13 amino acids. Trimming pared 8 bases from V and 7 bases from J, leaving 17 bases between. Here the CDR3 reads CASSSPAVSTQYF. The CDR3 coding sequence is TGTGCCAGCTCGTCACCGGCGGTATCGACCCAGTACTTC.

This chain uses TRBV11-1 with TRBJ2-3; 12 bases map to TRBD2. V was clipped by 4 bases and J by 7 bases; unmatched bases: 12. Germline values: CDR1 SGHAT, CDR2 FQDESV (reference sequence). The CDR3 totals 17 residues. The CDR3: CASSSGGTSGWGHTQYF. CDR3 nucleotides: TGTGCCAGCAGCTCCGGCGGGACTAGCGGGTGGGGTCATACGCAGTATTTT.

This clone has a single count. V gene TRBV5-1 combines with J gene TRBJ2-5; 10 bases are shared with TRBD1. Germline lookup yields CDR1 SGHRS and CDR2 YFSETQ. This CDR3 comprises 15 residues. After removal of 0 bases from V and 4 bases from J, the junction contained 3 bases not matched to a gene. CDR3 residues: CASSLGDRGRETQYF. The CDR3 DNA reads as TGCGCCAGCAGCTTGGGGGACAGGGGTCGAGAGACCCAGTACTTC.

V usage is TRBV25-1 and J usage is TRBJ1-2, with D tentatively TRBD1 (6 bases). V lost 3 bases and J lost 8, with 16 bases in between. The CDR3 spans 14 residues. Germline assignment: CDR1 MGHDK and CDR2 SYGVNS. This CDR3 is CASSDFSAGDGYTF. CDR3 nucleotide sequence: TGTGCCAGCAGTGACTTTTCCGCAGGGGACGGCTACACCTTC.

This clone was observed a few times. The CDR3 protein is CASSLEFQGVGEQFF. The CDR3 DNA reads TGTGCCAGCAGTTTAGAGTTCCAGGGGGTGGGTGAGCAGTTCTTC. V and J are TRBV27 and TRBJ2-1; 7 bases map to TRBD1. Germline V gives CDR1 MNHEY, CDR2 SMNVEV (reference sequence). After removal of 2 bases from V and 9 bases from J, the junction contained 10 bases not matched to a gene. This CDR3 spans 15 amino acids.

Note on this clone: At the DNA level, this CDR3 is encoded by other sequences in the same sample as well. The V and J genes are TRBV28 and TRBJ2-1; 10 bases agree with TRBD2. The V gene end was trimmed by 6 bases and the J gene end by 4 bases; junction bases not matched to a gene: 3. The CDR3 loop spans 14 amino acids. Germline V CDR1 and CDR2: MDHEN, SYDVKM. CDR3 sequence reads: CASRSGGAYNEQFF. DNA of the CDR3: TGTGCCAGCAGGAGCGGGGGGGCGTACAATGAGCAGTTCTTC. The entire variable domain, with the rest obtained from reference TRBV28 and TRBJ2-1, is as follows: DVKVTQSSRYLVKRTGEKVFLECVQDMDHENMFWYRQDPGLGLRLIYFSYDVKMKEKGDIPEGYSVSREKKERFSLILESASTNQTSMYLCASRSGGAYNEQFFGPGTRLTVL.

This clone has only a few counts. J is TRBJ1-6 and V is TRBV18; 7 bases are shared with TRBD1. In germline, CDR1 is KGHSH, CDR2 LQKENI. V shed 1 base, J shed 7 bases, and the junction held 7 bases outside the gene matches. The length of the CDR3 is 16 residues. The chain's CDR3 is CASSPLEGARNSPLHF. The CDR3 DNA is TGTGCCAGCTCACCACTCGAGGGGGCGAGAAATTCACCCCTCCACTTT.

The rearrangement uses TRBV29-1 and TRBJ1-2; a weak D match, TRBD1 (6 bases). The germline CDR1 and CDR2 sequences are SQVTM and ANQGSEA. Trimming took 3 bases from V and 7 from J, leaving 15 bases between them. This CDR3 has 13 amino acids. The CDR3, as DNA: TGCAGCGTTGAGGGGGGGGGCGCCAGTGGCTACACCTTC. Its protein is CSVEGGGASGYTF.

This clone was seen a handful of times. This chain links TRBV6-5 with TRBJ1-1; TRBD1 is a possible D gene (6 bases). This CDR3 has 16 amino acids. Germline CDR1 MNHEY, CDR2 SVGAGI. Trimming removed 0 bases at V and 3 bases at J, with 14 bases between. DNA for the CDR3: TGTGCCAGCAGTTACTCATATCAGGGGCCAGACACTGAAGCTTTCTTT. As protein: CASSYSYQGPDTEAFF.

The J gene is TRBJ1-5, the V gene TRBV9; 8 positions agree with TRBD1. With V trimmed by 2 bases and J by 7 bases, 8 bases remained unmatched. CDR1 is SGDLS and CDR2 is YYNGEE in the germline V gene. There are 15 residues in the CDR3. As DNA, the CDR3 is TGTGCCAGCAGCGTGGCAGGACAGGGATTCCAGCCCCAGCATTTT. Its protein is CASSVAGQGFQPQHF.

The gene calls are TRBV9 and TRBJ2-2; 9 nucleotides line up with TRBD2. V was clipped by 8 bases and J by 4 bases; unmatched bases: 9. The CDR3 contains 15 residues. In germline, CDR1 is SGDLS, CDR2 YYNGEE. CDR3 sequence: CASTKREEFTGELFF. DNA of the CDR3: TGTGCCAGTACGAAGCGGGAGGAGTTCACCGGGGAGCTGTTTTTT.

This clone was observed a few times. CDR3 nucleotides: TGCGCCAGCAGCCGCGGTCGCGGTGACAATGAGCAGTTCTTC. This encodes CASSRGRGDNEQFF. This rearrangement joins TRBV5-1 to TRBJ2-1; D unclear. Trimming left V 4 bases short and J 5 bases short, with 13 bases between. The CDR3 spans 14 residues. Germline CDR1 is SGHRS and CDR2 is YFSETQ.

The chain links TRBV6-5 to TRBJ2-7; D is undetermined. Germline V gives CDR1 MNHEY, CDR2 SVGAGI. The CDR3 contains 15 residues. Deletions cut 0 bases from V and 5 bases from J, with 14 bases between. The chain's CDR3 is CASSYSRVGGDEQYF. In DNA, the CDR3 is TGTGCCAGCAGTTACTCGAGAGTAGGCGGCGACGAGCAGTACTTC.

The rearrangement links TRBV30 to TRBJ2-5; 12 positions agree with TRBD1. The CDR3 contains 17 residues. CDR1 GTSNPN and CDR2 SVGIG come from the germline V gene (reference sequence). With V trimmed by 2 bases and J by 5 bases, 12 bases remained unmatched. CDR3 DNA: TGTGCCTGGAGTTTGGGTTGGGACAGGGGGCGCGGCGAGACCCAGTACTTC. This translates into CAWSLGWDRGRGETQYF.

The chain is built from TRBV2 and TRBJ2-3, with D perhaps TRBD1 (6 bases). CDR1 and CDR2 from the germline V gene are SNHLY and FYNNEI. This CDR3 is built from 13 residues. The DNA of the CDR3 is TGTGGAGGGGGTGGGGATCGCACAGATACGCAGTATTTT. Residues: CGGGGDRTDTQYF.

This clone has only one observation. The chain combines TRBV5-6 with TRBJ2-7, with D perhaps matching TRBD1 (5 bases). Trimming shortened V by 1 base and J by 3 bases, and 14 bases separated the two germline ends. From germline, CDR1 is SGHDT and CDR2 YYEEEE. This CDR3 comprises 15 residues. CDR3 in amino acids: CASSLLGQANYEQYF. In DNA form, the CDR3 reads TGTGCCAGCAGCTTGCTGGGGCAGGCCAACTACGAGCAGTACTTC. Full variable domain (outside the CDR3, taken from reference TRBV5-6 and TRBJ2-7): DAGVTQSPTHLIKTRGQQVTLRCSPKSGHDTVSWYQQALGQGPQFIFQYYEEEERQRGNFPDRFSGHQFPNYSSELNVNALLLGDSALYLCASSLLGQANYEQYFGPGTRLTVT.

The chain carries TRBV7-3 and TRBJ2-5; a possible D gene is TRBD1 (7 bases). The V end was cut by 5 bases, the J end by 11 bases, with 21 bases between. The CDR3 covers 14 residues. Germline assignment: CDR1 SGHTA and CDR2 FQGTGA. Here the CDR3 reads CASSPGGGVEGQYF. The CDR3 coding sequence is TGTGCCAGCAGCCCAGGGGGAGGCGTTGAGGGGCAGTACTTC.

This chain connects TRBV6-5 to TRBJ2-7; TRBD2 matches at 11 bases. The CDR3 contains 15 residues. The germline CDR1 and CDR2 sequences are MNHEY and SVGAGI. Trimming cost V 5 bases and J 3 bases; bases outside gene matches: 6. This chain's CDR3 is CASSISSGRFYEQYF. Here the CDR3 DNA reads TGTGCCAGCAGTATCTCTAGCGGGAGGTTCTACGAGCAGTACTTC.